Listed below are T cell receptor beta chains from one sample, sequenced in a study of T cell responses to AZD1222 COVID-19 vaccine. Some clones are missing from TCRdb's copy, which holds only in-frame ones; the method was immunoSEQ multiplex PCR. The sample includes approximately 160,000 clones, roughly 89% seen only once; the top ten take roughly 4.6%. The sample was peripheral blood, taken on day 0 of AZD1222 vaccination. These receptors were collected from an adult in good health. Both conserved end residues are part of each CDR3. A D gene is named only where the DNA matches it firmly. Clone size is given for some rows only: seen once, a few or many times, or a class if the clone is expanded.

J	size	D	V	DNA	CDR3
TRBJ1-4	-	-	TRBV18	TGTGCCAGCTCACCGATCAGACAGGTCGGGGCTAATGAAAAACTGTTTTTT	CASSPIRQVGANEKLFF
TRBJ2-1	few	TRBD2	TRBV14	TGTGCCAGCAGCCCGACGACTAGCGGACGCAACAATGAGCAGTTCTTC	CASSPTTSGRNNEQFF
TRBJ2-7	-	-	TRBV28	TGTGCCAGCAGCATCGACAGCTACGAGCAGTACTTC	CASSIDSYEQYF
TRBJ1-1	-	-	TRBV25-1	TGTGCCAGCAGTGGTCCGGGGTTCACTGAAGCTTTCTTT	CASSGPGFTEAFF
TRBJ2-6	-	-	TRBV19	TGTGCCAGTAAAACAGGCTCTGGGGCCAACGTCCTGACTTTC	CASKTGSGANVLTF
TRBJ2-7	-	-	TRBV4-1	TGCGCCAGCAGCCAAGCTTCACCAAGGACTCATACTGGAGGGCAGTACTTC	CASSQASPRTHTGGQYF
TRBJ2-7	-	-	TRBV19	TGTGCCAGTAGTCTACAGGTTTCCTTTGGGGAGCAGTACTTC	CASSLQVSFGEQYF
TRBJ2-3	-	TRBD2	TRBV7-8	TGTGCCAGCAGCTCTATAGCGGGAGACGATACGCAGTATTTT	CASSSIAGDDTQYF
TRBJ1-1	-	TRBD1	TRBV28	TGTGCCAGCAGTGGGGACAGGAAGGGGACTGAAGCTTTCTTT	CASSGDRKGTEAFF
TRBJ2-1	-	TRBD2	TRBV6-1	TGTGCCAGCAGTGAATCATACGGACTAGCAGGGGTCAATGAGCAGTTCTTC	CASSESYGLAGVNEQFF
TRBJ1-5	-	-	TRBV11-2	TGTGCCAGCAGCAGAGGGGGGTGGGGTCAGCCCCAGCATTTT	CASSRGGWGQPQHF
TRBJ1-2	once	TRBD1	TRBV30	TGTGCCTGGAAGGGGGACAGGATTAACTATGGCTACACCTTC	CAWKGDRINYGYTF
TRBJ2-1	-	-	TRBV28	TGTGCCAGTTACTACCCAGGGTTTAGCTCCTACAATGAGCAGTTCTTC	CASYYPGFSSYNEQFF
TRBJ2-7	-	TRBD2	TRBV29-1	TGCAGCGTCGGTTTAGCGGGAGATGGCGAGCAGTACTTC	CSVGLAGDGEQYF
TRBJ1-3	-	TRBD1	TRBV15	TGTGCCACCAGCAGAGTCTGGGACAGGTCCAATGGAAACACCATATATTTT	CATSRVWDRSNGNTIYF
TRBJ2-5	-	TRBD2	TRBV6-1	TGTGCCAGCAGTGAAGCAGGTAGCGGGAGTGGGACCCCAGAGACCCAGTACTTC	CASSEAGSGSGTPETQYF
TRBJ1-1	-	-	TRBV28	TGTGCCAGCAGTTTTTACACCACCGCCGGTGAAGCTTTCTTT	CASSFYTTAGEAFF
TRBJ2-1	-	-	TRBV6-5	TGTGCCAGCAGTTACGGACGGACCCTTCTTGACAATGAGCAGTTCTTC	CASSYGRTLLDNEQFF
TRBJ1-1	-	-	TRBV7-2	TGTGCCAGCAGCTTAGGCCAGTTCGGTGGGGCGCGAGCTTTCTTT	CASSLGQFGGARAFF
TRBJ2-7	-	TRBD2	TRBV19	TGTGCCAGTAGTATCAGGAGCGGGAGACACTACGAGCAGTACTTC	CASSIRSGRHYEQYF
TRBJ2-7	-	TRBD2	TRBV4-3	TGCGCCAGCAGCCAAACTAGAGCGGGAGCGTACGAGCAGTACTTC	CASSQTRAGAYEQYF
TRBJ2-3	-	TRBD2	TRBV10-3	TGTGCCATCAATCGCGGGACTAGCAGTACAGATACGCAGTATTTT	CAINRGTSSTDTQYF
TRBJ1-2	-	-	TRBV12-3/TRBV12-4	TGTGCCAGCAGTTCTGGGGAGCGCTATGGCTACACCTTC	CASSSGERYGYTF
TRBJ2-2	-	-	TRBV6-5	TGTGCCAGCTACTCGGGTGACACCGGGGAGCTGTTTTTT	CASYSGDTGELFF
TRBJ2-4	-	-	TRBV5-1	TGCGCCAGCAGCTTGGCTGCCGGTGTAGTATACATTCAGTACTTC	CASSLAAGVVYIQYF
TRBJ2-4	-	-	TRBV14	TGTGCCAGCAGCCCCCTTTCGGCCAAAAACATTCAGTACTTC	CASSPLSAKNIQYF
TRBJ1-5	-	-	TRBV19	TGTGCCAGTAGGAAGGGTACAAGAAATAGCAATCAGCCCCAGCATTTT	CASRKGTRNSNQPQHF
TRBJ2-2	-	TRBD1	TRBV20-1	TGCAGTGCTAGTGACTATCGACAGGGTGCCGGGGAGCTGTTTTTT	CSASDYRQGAGELFF
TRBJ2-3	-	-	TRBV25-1	TGTGCCAGCAGTGGAGAGTTGGGGGGACTCAAGACAGATACGCAGTATTTT	CASSGELGGLKTDTQYF
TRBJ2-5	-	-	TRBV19	TGTGCCAGTAGTATTTACCTCCAAGAGACCCAGTACTTC	CASSIYLQETQYF
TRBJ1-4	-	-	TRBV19	TGTGCCAGTAGTATCCATTCCTCCAGGGTTGAAAAACTGTTTTTT	CASSIHSSRVEKLFF
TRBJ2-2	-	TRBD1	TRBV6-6	TGTGCCAGCAACAACAGGGGGAGGTCCGGGGAGCTGTTTTTT	CASNNRGRSGELFF
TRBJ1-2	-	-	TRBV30	TGTGCCTGGGGTAGGGGGACACTCGGCTACACCTTC	CAWGRGTLGYTF
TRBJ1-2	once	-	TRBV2	TGTGCCAGCAGTGAATGGGGGGCGCGCTATGGCTACACCTTC	CASSEWGARYGYTF
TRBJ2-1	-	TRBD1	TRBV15	TGTGCCACCAGCAGCCCGGACAGGGGGGACTACAATGAGCAGTTCTTC	CATSSPDRGDYNEQFF
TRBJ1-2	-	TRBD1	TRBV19	TGTGCCAGTAGTGGGTATACCGTCGGGACAGGGGGCAGGAATGGCTACACCTTC	CASSGYTVGTGGRNGYTF
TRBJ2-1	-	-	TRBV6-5	TGTGCCAGCAGTTACGAACTAGCCAGTAATGAGCAGTTCTTC	CASSYELASNEQFF
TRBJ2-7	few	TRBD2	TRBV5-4	TGTGCCAGCAGCCAATTCTCTAGCGGGAATTTAGGAGAGCAGTACTTC	CASSQFSSGNLGEQYF
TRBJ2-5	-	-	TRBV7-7	TGTGCTAGCAGCCCCTTTTGGGAGCCGAGGCGGGAGACCCAGTACTTC	CASSPFWEPRRETQYF
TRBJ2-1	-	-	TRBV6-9	TGTGCCATTTGCCCTCACTATAACAATGAGCAGTTCTTC	CAICPHYNNEQFF
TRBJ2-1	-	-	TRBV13	TGTGCCAGCAGCCCCCGTAGACGCCATGAGCAGTTCTTC	CASSPRRRHEQFF
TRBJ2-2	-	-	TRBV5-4	TGTGCCAGCAGCTGGGGCGGTAGCCTTAACACCGGGGAGCTGTTTTTT	CASSWGGSLNTGELFF
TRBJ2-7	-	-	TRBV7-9	TGTGCCAGCAGCGAGTACAGGTCCCGCTCCTACGAGCAGTACTTC	CASSEYRSRSYEQYF
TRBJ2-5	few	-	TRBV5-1	TGCGCCAGCAGCCCCCGGGACCCTGAGACCCAGTACTTC	CASSPRDPETQYF
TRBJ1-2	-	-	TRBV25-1	TGTGCCAGCAGCGCGACAGAAAGATATGGCTACACCTTC	CASSATERYGYTF
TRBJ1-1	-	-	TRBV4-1	TGCGCCAGCAGCCAAGGCACCCTAATGACCCGCCGAACCACTGAAGCTTTCTTT	CASSQGTLMTRRTTEAFF
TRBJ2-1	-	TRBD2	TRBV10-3	TGTGCCACCGGGACTAGCGGGAGTAATGAGCAGTTCTTC	CATGTSGSNEQFF
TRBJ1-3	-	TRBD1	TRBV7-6	TGTGCCAGCAGCTTAGCCTACAGGGGGCGAGGTGGAAACACCATATATTTT	CASSLAYRGRGGNTIYF
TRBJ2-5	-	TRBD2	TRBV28	TGTGCCAGCAGTTTGACTAGCGGGGGACAAGAGACCCAGTACTTC	CASSLTSGGQETQYF
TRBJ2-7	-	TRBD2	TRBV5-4	TGTGCCAGCAGCTTGGCCGGCGGGAGTCACTCTTACGAGCAGTACTTC	CASSLAGGSHSYEQYF
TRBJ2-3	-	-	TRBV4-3	TGCGCCAGCAGCCAAGAGGGAGTAGTCGATACGCAGTATTTT	CASSQEGVVDTQYF
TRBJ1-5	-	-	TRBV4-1	TGCGCCAGCAGCCAAGATGGAGGGATCGGCAATCAGCCCCAGCATTTT	CASSQDGGIGNQPQHF
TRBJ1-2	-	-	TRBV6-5	TGTGCCAGCAGTCGGGTAGGGGGTGGCTACACCTTC	CASSRVGGGYTF
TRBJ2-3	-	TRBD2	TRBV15	TGTGCCACCAGCACCGGTCAGGGACTAGCGGGTACCAGGACAGATACGCAGTATTTT	CATSTGQGLAGTRTDTQYF
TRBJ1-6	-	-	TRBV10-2	TGCGCCAGCGTACGGGGCAGGGGTAATTCACCCCTCCACTTT	CASVRGRGNSPLHF
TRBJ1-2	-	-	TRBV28	TGTGCCAGCTCGGGACCGAACAACTATGGCTACACCTTC	CASSGPNNYGYTF
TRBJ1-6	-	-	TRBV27	TGTGCCAGCAGTTTAGGCAGGGATAATTCACCCCTCCACTTT	CASSLGRDNSPLHF
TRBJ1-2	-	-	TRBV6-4	TGTGCCAGCAGTGAGGCCCCTGGCTATGGCTACACCTTC	CASSEAPGYGYTF
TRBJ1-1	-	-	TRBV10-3	TGTGCCATCGGAACCGGGGGCCCGAACACTGAAGCTTTCTTT	CAIGTGGPNTEAFF